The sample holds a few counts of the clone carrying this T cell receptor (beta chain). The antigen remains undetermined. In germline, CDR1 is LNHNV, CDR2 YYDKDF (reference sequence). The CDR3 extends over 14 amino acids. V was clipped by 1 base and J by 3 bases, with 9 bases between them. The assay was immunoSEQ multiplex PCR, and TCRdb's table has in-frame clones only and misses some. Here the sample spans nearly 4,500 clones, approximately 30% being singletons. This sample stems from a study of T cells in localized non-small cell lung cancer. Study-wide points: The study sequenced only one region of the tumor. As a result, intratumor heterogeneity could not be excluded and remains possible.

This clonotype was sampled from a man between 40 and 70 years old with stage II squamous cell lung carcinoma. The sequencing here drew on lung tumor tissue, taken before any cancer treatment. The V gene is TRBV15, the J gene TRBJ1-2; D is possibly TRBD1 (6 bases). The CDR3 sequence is CATSRAQGHYGYTF. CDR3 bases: TGTGCCACCAGCAGAGCACAGGGCCACTATGGCTACACCTTC.